The 27 T cell receptor beta chains below come from one sample, sequenced in a study of T cells in Graves' hyperthyroidism and ophthalmopathy. RNA transcripts provided the source from which TCR beta CDR3 regions were amplified. TCR CDR3 regions were first amplified by RT-PCR with HTBI primers. TCRdb ran MiXCR on the multiplex PCR reads and lists one entry per CDR3 protein. Here the sample spans hundreds of thousands of distinct CDR3 sequences, about 15% being singletons. Specimen: blood. The receptor source for this set is a woman aged 40 to 50 with Graves' ophthalmopathy.

This clonotype was counted many times. This chain connects TRBV7-8 to TRBJ1-1; 9 bases align to TRBD1. V gave up 1 base and J gave up 5 bases; unmatched junction bases: 5. CDR3 size: 15 residues. Germline CDR1 is SGHVS and CDR2 is FQNEAQ. The CDR3 here is CASSLGGQGLTEAFF. The CDR3 DNA reads TGTGCCAGCAGCTTAGGGGGACAGGGTCTGACTGAAGCTTTCTTT.

As concerns this clonotype: A much larger clone differs by one base, so this may be a read error. The rearrangement joins TRBV4-2 to TRBJ2-7; perhaps TRBD2 as D (6 bases). Germline CDR1 is LGHNA and CDR2 is YNFKEQ. V gave up 5 bases and J gave up 5 bases, with 13 bases separating them. CDR3 length equals 13 residues. The CDR3 nucleotides read TGTGCCAGCAGCGGGACGGGGGACCACGAGCAGTACTTC. As protein: CASSGTGDHEQYF.

This clonotype was seen once. The chain combines TRBV12-3 or TRBV12-4 with TRBJ1-1; tentative D call: TRBD1 (5 bases). The CDR3 is 12 residues long. V lost 4 bases to trimming and J lost 6 bases, with 9 bases between them. The CDR3 region is CASSSRESEAFF. The CDR3 DNA follows: TGTGCCAGCAGTTCCAGGGAATCTGAAGCTTTCTTT.

The chain joins TRBV12-3 or TRBV12-4 to TRBJ1-3, with D possibly TRBD1 on 5 matching bases. The CDR3 runs to 15 residues. Trimming left V 6 bases short and J 0 bases short, with 12 bases between. CDR3 sequence reads: CASSLTANSGNTIYF. CDR3 bases: TGTGCCAGCAGCTTGACAGCCAACTCTGGAAACACCATATATTTT.

This clonotype was seen at least ten times. V usage is TRBV6-5 and J usage is TRBJ2-2, with unresolved D. Germline CDR1 is MNHEY and CDR2 is SVGAGI. V dropped 11 bases and J dropped 4 bases, with 14 bases sitting between them. The CDR3 has 13 residues. As DNA, the CDR3 is TGTGCCTCTCAAGGAGCATCCACCGGGGAGCTGTTTTTT. Encoded protein: CASQGASTGELFF.

This clonotype was recorded at least ten times. This chain connects TRBV2 to TRBJ1-1; maybe TRBD1 (6 bases). This CDR3 has 14 amino acids. Per the germline V gene, CDR1 is SNHLY and CDR2 is FYNNEI. Trimming pared 2 bases from V and 0 bases from J, leaving 7 bases between. The CDR3 loop reads CASSEQGMNTEAFF. The CDR3 nucleotides are TGTGCCAGCAGTGAACAGGGGATGAACACTGAAGCTTTCTTT.

The sample holds many counts of this clonotype. This chain connects TRBV10-3 to TRBJ2-2; D is ambiguous. Trimming took off 7 bases at V and 4 bases at J, with 10 bases between the two ends. The CDR3 runs 13 residues. CDR1 and CDR2 (germline): ENHRY, SYGVKD. CDR3 region: CAIKSITTGELFF. In DNA, the CDR3 is TGTGCCATCAAGTCTATTACCACCGGGGAGCTGTTTTTT.

The CDR3 DNA sequence: TGTGCCAGCAAATTAGAATTCTCCTACGAGCAGTACTTC. Its translation: CASKLEFSYEQYF. This chain uses TRBV7-8 with TRBJ2-7, with D hard to call. In germline, CDR1 is SGHVS, CDR2 FQNEAQ. This CDR3 contains 13 residues. V was trimmed by 7 bases and J by 0 bases, leaving 10 bases between them.

This clonotype was found many times. The CDR3 here is CASSDRLGETQYF. CDR3 DNA sequence: TGCGCCAGCAGTGATAGGTTGGGGGAGACCCAGTACTTC. The V gene is TRBV10-1, the J gene TRBJ2-5; the D is unclear. CDR1 and CDR2 (germline): WNHNN, SYGVQD (reference sequence). The CDR3 runs 13 residues. Trimming stripped 3 bases from V and 5 bases from J, with 10 bases between.

This clonotype appeared once. This chain connects TRBV6-2 or TRBV6-3 to TRBJ1-5, with 9 nucleotides matching TRBD1. The CDR3 length is 15 residues. Germline V gene sequence: CDR1 MNHEY, CDR2 SVGEGT. The J segment lost 5 bases and the V segment lost 1 base, leaving 3 bases of the junction unmatched. CDR3 in amino acids: CASSYWGQGDQPQHF. DNA for the CDR3: TGTGCCAGCAGTTACTGGGGACAGGGCGATCAGCCCCAGCATTTT.

At least ten counts were recorded for this clonotype. This chain uses TRBV28 with TRBJ1-2; 7 nucleotides match TRBD1. The CDR3 covers 15 residues. V shed 5 bases and J 4 bases; nucleotides not matched to a gene: 10. The germline gives CDR1 MDHEN, CDR2 SYDVKM. The CDR3 region is CASSGQEPEGYGYTF. CDR3 nucleotide sequence: TGTGCCAGCAGTGGACAGGAGCCCGAGGGCTATGGCTACACCTTC.

The table lists this clonotype with many counts. This chain connects TRBV28 to TRBJ2-7; 9 bases match TRBD1. The germline CDR1 and CDR2 sequences are MDHEN and SYDVKM. After removal of 1 base from V and 5 bases from J, the junction contained 9 bases not matched to a gene. The CDR3 is 16 amino acids. DNA for the CDR3: TGTGCCAGCAGTTTATTTCGGGGACAGGGAAGCCACGAGCAGTACTTC. Encoded protein: CASSLFRGQGSHEQYF.

This rearrangement joins TRBV14 to TRBJ2-5, with D unclear. CDR1 SGHDN and CDR2 FVKESK come from the germline V gene. The CDR3 has 12 amino acids. V lost 1 base, J lost 9 bases, and 9 bases lay in between. The CDR3 sequence: CASSQADGPQYF. CDR3 nucleotide sequence: TGTGCCAGCAGCCAAGCGGACGGCCCCCAGTACTTC.

This clonotype was found a few times. The chain carries TRBV30 and TRBJ2-2; unclear D gene. V lost 0 bases, J lost 2 bases, and 19 bases lay in between. CDR1 is GTSNPN, CDR2 SVGIG, per germline (reference sequence). The CDR3 runs to 18 residues. The CDR3 sequence is CAWSVPGPSETNTGELFF. As DNA, the CDR3 is TGTGCCTGGAGTGTACCGGGTCCCTCCGAGACCAACACCGGGGAGCTGTTTTTT.

CDR3 in amino acids: CASSLRGAGMNTEAFF. Here the CDR3 DNA reads TGTGCCAGCAGCTTAAGAGGTGCCGGGATGAACACTGAAGCTTTCTTT. This chain joins TRBV11-2 and TRBJ1-1; D call uncertain. Germline V gene lookup returns CDR1 SGHAT and CDR2 FQNNGV. The CDR3 spans 16 residues. With 2 bases removed from V and 0 bases from J, the gap between germline ends came to 13 bases.

This clonotype was observed many times. The chain recombines TRBV27 with TRBJ2-5; 8 positions match TRBD1. CDR3 length equals 15 residues. After removal of 6 bases from V and 5 bases from J, the junction contained 11 bases not matched to a gene. Germline CDR1 MNHEY, CDR2 SMNVEV (reference sequence). CDR3 residues: CASRKDRDRQETQYF. The CDR3 nucleotides read TGTGCCAGCAGGAAGGACAGGGACCGTCAGGAGACCCAGTACTTC.

This clonotype was recorded a few times. The genes are TRBV19 and TRBJ1-5; D ambiguous. CDR3 length equals 14 residues. The ends were cut back, 8 bases at V and 0 bases at J, with 11 bases in the middle. CDR1 and CDR2 from the germline V gene are LNHDA and SQIVND (reference sequence). In nucleotides, the CDR3 is TGTGCCAGTTTGGCGGCAGGTAGCAATCAGCCCCAGCATTTT. Its translation: CASLAAGSNQPQHF.

The chain couples TRBV28 to TRBJ2-7, with TRBD2 matching 12 bases. CDR1 is MDHEN and CDR2 is SYDVKM in the germline V gene. The CDR3 is 15 residues long. V was pared by 7 bases and J by 6 bases, with 10 bases of the junction left unmatched. This CDR3 reads CASNRGLAGAGEQYF. The DNA of the CDR3 is TGTGCCAGCAACCGGGGACTAGCGGGTGCCGGCGAGCAGTACTTC.

This clonotype was picked up many times. The genes are TRBV2 and TRBJ2-7, with D possibly TRBD2 on 6 matching bases. This CDR3 has 14 residues. Germline-derived CDR1 and CDR2 are SNHLY and FYNNEI. Trimming stripped 3 bases from V and 0 bases from J, with 9 bases between. CDR3 amino acids: CASSDSGVSYEQYF. The DNA for the CDR3 is TGTGCCAGCAGTGACTCGGGAGTCTCCTACGAGCAGTACTTC.

This clonotype was seen ten or more times. V gene TRBV30 combines with J gene TRBJ2-5, with TRBD1 matching over 7 bases. Germline trimming cut 3 bases from V and 7 bases from J; bases unmatched to any gene: 5. The CDR3 spans 12 residues. Looked up from germline, CDR1 is GTSNPN and CDR2 is SVGIG (reference sequence). The CDR3 DNA sequence: TGTGCCTGGAGGAAGACAGGGAGGACCCAGTACTTC. It codes for CAWRKTGRTQYF.

This clonotype has a count of ten or more. The chain couples TRBV6-5 to TRBJ1-1; D is undetermined. The CDR3 sequence is 13 residues long. Trimming pared 6 bases from V and 7 bases from J, leaving 15 bases between. Germline CDR1 and CDR2: MNHEY and SVGAGI. Here the CDR3 DNA reads TGTGCCAGCAGGGCCGGTATTGGATTTGAAGCTTTCTTT. Translation gives CASRAGIGFEAFF.

The gene calls are TRBV4-1 and TRBJ1-5, with unresolved D. Trimming removed 0 bases from V and 6 bases from J, with 9 bases in between. Germline V gene sequence: CDR1 MGHRA, CDR2 YSYEKL. The CDR3 covers 14 residues. CDR3 bases: TGCGCCAGCAGCCAAGAGTCAAAAGGTCAGCCCCAGCATTTT. Its protein product is CASSQESKGQPQHF.

At least ten counts were recorded for this clonotype. The chain combines TRBV4-2 with TRBJ1-1; unclear D gene. The germline V gene encodes CDR1 LGHNA and CDR2 YNFKEQ. Trimming removed 4 bases from V and 7 bases from J, with 13 bases in between. CDR3 length: 13 residues. As DNA, the CDR3 is TGTGCCAGCAGCCCTATTTTGCAAGATGAAGCTTTCTTT. Translation gives CASSPILQDEAFF.

The V call is TRBV20-1, the J call TRBJ1-5, with D unresolved. Trimming pared 5 bases from V and 5 bases from J, leaving 13 bases between. This CDR3 is built from 13 residues. Per germline, CDR1 DFQATT and CDR2 SNEGSKA (reference sequence). This chain's CDR3 is CSAGGPSYQPQHF. CDR3 sequence (DNA): TGCAGTGCTGGAGGACCTTCATATCAGCCCCAGCATTTT.

The V and J genes are TRBV9 and TRBJ1-1; 10 nucleotides match TRBD1. The CDR3 totals 14 residues. CDR1 is SGDLS and CDR2 is YYNGEE in the germline V gene. V trimming: 4 bases; J trimming: 11 bases; junction bases outside the gene matches: 11. CDR3 loop: CASSLAPGQGYAFF. Here the CDR3 DNA reads TGTGCCAGCAGCCTTGCACCGGGACAGGGGTACGCTTTCTTT.

This clonotype was recorded at least ten times. The V and J genes are TRBV25-1 and TRBJ1-1; 10 positions agree with TRBD1. The V segment lost 0 bases and the J segment 10 bases; nucleotides outside the gene matches: 11. The CDR3 loop spans 16 amino acids. CDR1 and CDR2 (germline): MGHDK, SYGVNS. CDR3 nucleotide sequence: TGTGCCAGCAGTGAATATATGACGGGACGGGACAGGGGAGCTTTCTTT. Protein: CASSEYMTGRDRGAFF.

This chain connects TRBV20-1 to TRBJ2-7; TRBD2 matches 7 bases. V was pared by 7 bases and J by 5 bases, with 11 bases of the junction left unmatched. The germline V gene encodes CDR1 DFQATT and CDR2 SNEGSKA (reference sequence). The CDR3 contains 13 residues. This CDR3 reads CSGTRGGPDEQYF. The CDR3 DNA reads TGCAGTGGAACTAGGGGAGGGCCGGACGAGCAGTACTTC.